This TCR beta chain is from a study of blood T cells in healthy people across ages. Through a sample-barcoded 5' primer and a J-beta primer mix, a second PCR was run for about 6 to 12 cycles. In TCRdb, the 5' RACE reads were re-called with MiXCR into one record per CDR3 protein. The data contain approximately 800,000 distinct CDR3 sequences, 35% to 50% of them seen just once; the ten biggest clones take up around a sixth. Per germline, CDR1 SQVTM and CDR2 ANQGSEA. The CDR3 runs 12 residues. The ends were cut back, 6 bases at V and 5 bases at J, with 13 bases in the middle. Roughly 10 milliliters of peripheral blood were drawn from each donor.

This clonotype originated in a man older than 75 in good health. Sequencing was done on a sample of blood. This chain links TRBV29-1 with TRBJ2-5; possibly TRBD1 or TRBD2 for D (6 bases each). CDR3 coding DNA: TGCAGCGTCAGAATAGGGGGGGAGACCCAGTACTTC. This translates into CSVRIGGETQYF.